Listed below are T cell receptor beta chains from one sample, sequenced in a study of blood T cell repertoires in COVID-19. Generated by immunoSEQ multiplex PCR, the TCRdb table keeps only in-frame clones and is missing some. The table lists 88,000 or so clones, about 85% of them singletons. The sequenced material came from peripheral blood. These receptors came from a man between 60 and 75 years old with acute or convalescent COVID-19. The CDR3 runs from the conserved cysteine through the conserved F or W. Fields, in order: V gene, J gene, D gene, clone size, CDR3 protein. The D gene is left open where the match is weak. Part of the rows lack a size; the others show once, few, many or a class for expanded clones.

V: TRBV20-1; J: TRBJ2-1; D: -; size: -; CDR3: CSARGTIEQFF
V: TRBV6-2/TRBV6-3; J: TRBJ2-1; D: -; size: -; CDR3: CASSYRGVIASYNEQFF
V: TRBV5-1; J: TRBJ2-5; D: TRBD1; size: -; CDR3: CASSLVGQGGETQYF
V: TRBV2; J: TRBJ2-1; D: TRBD2; size: -; CDR3: CASSVAGGPYNEQFF
V: TRBV18; J: TRBJ2-7; D: -; size: -; CDR3: CASSRGHNDYEQYF
V: TRBV3-1/TRBV3-2; J: TRBJ1-1; D: -; size: -; CDR3: CASSRRPDKEHEAFF
V: TRBV11-3; J: TRBJ2-5; D: -; size: -; CDR3: CASSLGYRQGGETQYF
V: TRBV12-3/TRBV12-4; J: TRBJ2-5; D: TRBD2; size: -; CDR3: CASNWGGEETQYF
V: TRBV6-5; J: TRBJ1-2; D: TRBD1; size: many; CDR3: CASRGGQGARGYTF
V: TRBV9; J: TRBJ1-3; D: -; size: -; CDR3: CASSPGGGMEGNTIYF
V: TRBV6-6; J: TRBJ1-4; D: -; size: -; CDR3: CASSYINEKLFF
V: TRBV15; J: TRBJ1-5; D: -; size: -; CDR3: CATSSEAQGRWGQPQHF
V: TRBV12-5; J: TRBJ2-4; D: TRBD1; size: -; CDR3: CASGLRGDRGPAKNIQYF
V: TRBV6-2/TRBV6-3; J: TRBJ1-6; D: TRBD1; size: -; CDR3: CASSKPTGEFSPLHF
V: TRBV10-3; J: TRBJ1-4; D: -; size: -; CDR3: CATTHGTGQNEKLFF
V: TRBV3-1/TRBV3-2; J: TRBJ2-5; D: TRBD1; size: -; CDR3: CASSQDGTGRETQYF
V: TRBV5-1; J: TRBJ2-7; D: TRBD2; size: -; CDR3: CASSLGSSGTYYEQYF
V: TRBV19; J: TRBJ2-1; D: TRBD1; size: -; CDR3: CASSMGQGFNEQFF
V: TRBV11-2; J: TRBJ2-2; D: -; size: -; CDR3: CASSKLIPGAGELFF
V: TRBV28; J: TRBJ2-3; D: -; size: -; CDR3: CASSSKPFRVLADTQYF
V: TRBV25-1; J: TRBJ2-1; D: -; size: -; CDR3: CATISSAGGQFF
V: TRBV5-1; J: TRBJ1-6; D: -; size: -; CDR3: CASSRGGGDNSPLHF
V: TRBV7-9; J: TRBJ1-4; D: -; size: -; CDR3: CASSPIASEKLFF
V: TRBV5-1; J: TRBJ1-1; D: TRBD1; size: few; CDR3: CASSGYRDRVKNEAFF
V: TRBV19; J: TRBJ2-7; D: TRBD1; size: -; CDR3: CASSIHRGTYEQYF
V: TRBV10-3; J: TRBJ1-2; D: TRBD1; size: -; CDR3: CAISEPGTVGNYGYTF
V: TRBV24-1; J: TRBJ1-1; D: -; size: few; CDR3: CATKDRLNTEAFF
V: TRBV18; J: TRBJ2-2; D: -; size: -; CDR3: CASSPRGAGSTGELFF
V: TRBV19; J: TRBJ1-2; D: -; size: -; CDR3: CASSISQERGYTF
V: TRBV9; J: TRBJ2-7; D: -; size: -; CDR3: CASSETSGSYSEQYF
V: TRBV5-6; J: TRBJ1-5; D: -; size: -; CDR3: CASSWGLGDNQPQHF
V: TRBV5-6; J: TRBJ2-1; D: TRBD1; size: few; CDR3: CASSTPDRAWNEQFF
V: TRBV12-3/TRBV12-4; J: TRBJ2-1; D: TRBD1; size: once; CDR3: CASSPDREDEQFF
V: TRBV19; J: TRBJ1-1; D: TRBD1; size: -; CDR3: CASSIGTVPRNTEAFF
V: TRBV7-2; J: TRBJ2-2; D: TRBD1; size: -; CDR3: CASSSPGTGRTGELFF
V: TRBV19; J: TRBJ1-4; D: -; size: -; CDR3: CASTIGGGRNDEKLFF
V: TRBV28; J: TRBJ1-5; D: -; size: -; CDR3: CASGGEVGQPQHF
V: TRBV5-4; J: TRBJ2-5; D: -; size: -; CDR3: CASSLAGVVGETQYF
V: TRBV18; J: TRBJ2-7; D: TRBD1; size: -; CDR3: CASSPGQGAYEQYF
V: TRBV3-1/TRBV3-2; J: TRBJ1-5; D: -; size: -; CDR3: CASSHYRDPNQPQHF
V: TRBV10-1; J: TRBJ1-1; D: TRBD1; size: -; CDR3: CASSEYEQGASEAFF